The clone carrying this T cell receptor beta chain was seen at least ten times. This sample was taken from a study of Graves' ophthalmopathy and Graves' hyperthyroidism. As the template, RNA transcripts were used to amplify TCR beta CDR3 regions. HTBI primers primed a first-round RT-PCR, and a second-round multiplex PCR followed. In TCRdb, the multiplex PCR reads were re-called with MiXCR into one record per CDR3 protein. The sample lists about 620,000 distinct CDR3 sequences, about a fifth occurring once. The V and J ends lost 1 base and 7 bases respectively, with 7 bases between them. The CDR3 loop spans 12 amino acids. Germline loops: CDR1 LGHNT, CDR2 FRNRAP.

This sequence originates from a woman between 18 and 29 years old with stable Graves' hyperthyroidism. Some clones in this sample may be carry-over from other donors' samples. Material for sequencing was peripheral blood. The V call is TRBV12-5, the J call TRBJ1-1; D is possibly TRBD1 (5 bases). DNA of the CDR3: TGTGCTAGTGGTTTGGGACAGTTTGAAGCTTTCTTT. This codes for CASGLGQFEAFF.